What follows are 31 T cell receptor beta chains derived from one specimen sequenced in a study of CD8+ T cells in alopecia areata. Separation of pooled cutaneous lymph node cells was by sorting with CD4, CD8alpha, NKG2D, NKG2ACE and other markers. Extraction and reverse transcription of RNA yielded cDNA as the sequencing template. The assay was immunoSEQ multiplex PCR, and TCRdb's table has in-frame clones only and misses some. The table lists 200,000 to 300,000 clones, with no singletons. The sequencing sample was made of CD4+ T cells sorted from a lymph node. The receptors stem from a C3H/HeJ mouse with alopecia areata. Strain haplotype at MHC: H2-k.

This clone came up many times. Mouse gene names apply. The CDR3 extends 4 residues past the end of the read, so its final part is completed from the germline J gene. The chain employs TRBV13-3 and TRBJ2-3; 10 positions match TRBD2. Germline trimming cut 1 base from V and 3 bases from J; bases unmatched to any gene: 2. Germline CDR1 is NNHDY and CDR2 is SYVADS. The CDR3 consists of 15 residues. The CDR3 reads CASSDPGLGAETLYF. The sequenced part of the CDR3 DNA is TGTGCCAGCAGTGATCCGGGACTGGGGGCAGAA.

As concerns this clone: Mouse germline and gene names are used. The read is 4 residues too short to cover the CDR3 end, so that end is filled in from the germline J gene. In the same sample, other DNA sequences code for this CDR3. The chain carries TRBV1 and TRBJ2-5, with TRBD1 as a possible D gene (5 bases). Germline-derived CDR1 and CDR2 are NSQYPW and LRSPGD (reference sequence). The CDR3 is 12 residues long. CDR3: CTCSAQGDTQYF. Incomplete CDR3 DNA: TGCACCTGCAGTGCGCAGGGTGAC.

This clone was seen only a few times. The gene names here belong to mouse. The read terminates 4 residues before the CDR3 end, so the remaining end is supplied by the germline J gene. Other nucleotide sequences in the sample specify the same CDR3. This chain joins TRBV5 and TRBJ2-5, with unresolved D. Per the germline V gene, CDR1 is LGHNA and CDR2 is YNLKQL (reference sequence). V lost 2 bases, J lost 0 bases, and 6 bases lay in between. The CDR3 loop spans 14 amino acids. Partial CDR3 DNA: TGTGCCAGCAGCCAACCAGTTAACCAAGAC. It specifies CASSQPVNQD. In full, the CDR3 is CASSQPVNQDTQYF.

Regarding this clone: Gene names are the mouse ones. The CDR3 end falls 4 residues outside the read, so it is completed with the germline J gene. The genes are TRBV1 and TRBJ2-1; 9 nucleotides align to TRBD1. CDR1 is NSQYPW and CDR2 is LRSPGD in the germline V gene (reference sequence). CDR3 size: 16 residues. Unmatched junction bases numbered 2, after V lost 0 bases and J lost 2 bases. The CDR3 protein is CTCSAERTGDYAEQFF. CDR3 DNA (partial): TGCACCTGCAGTGCAGAACGGACAGGGGACTATGCT. Combining the CDR3 with reference TRBV1 and TRBJ2-1 gives the whole variable domain VTLLEQNPRWRLVPRGQAVNLRCILKNSQYPWMSWYQQDLQKQLQWLFTLRSPGDKEVKSLPGADYLATRVTDTELRLQVANMSQGRTLYCTCSAERTGDYAEQFFGPGTRLTVL.

This clone was counted only a few times. The germline and genes are mouse ones. The sequenced part of the CDR3 DNA is TGTGCCAGCAGTTGGACTGGAACTAGTGCAGAA. Protein: CASSWTGTSAE. The whole CDR3 protein reads CASSWTGTSAETLYF. The chain joins TRBV13-3 to TRBJ2-3, with 7 bases matching TRBD2. Sequencing ends 4 residues short of the CDR3 end; the germline J gene provides the rest. The V gene end was trimmed by 4 bases and the J gene end by 0 bases; junction bases not matched to a gene: 5. The CDR3 is 15 residues long. Germline V CDR1 and CDR2: NNHDY, SYVADS.

This clone was seen many times. The germline and genes are mouse ones. The CDR3 end falls 4 residues outside the read, so it is completed with the germline J gene. Other DNA sequences in the sample encode the same CDR3. V usage is TRBV5 and J usage is TRBJ1-2; TRBD1 aligns across 7 bases. Per the germline V gene, CDR1 is LGHNA and CDR2 is YNLKQL (reference sequence). V was clipped by 0 bases and J by 0 bases; unmatched bases: 1. The CDR3 spans 15 residues. The CDR3 bases that were read are TGTGCCAGCAGCCAAGATGGGACAGCAAACTCC. Its translation is CASSQDGTANS. The whole CDR3 reads CASSQDGTANSDYTF.

Concerning this clone: The germline and genes are mouse ones. Sequencing ends 4 residues short of the CDR3 end; the germline J gene provides the rest. This sample includes further DNA sequences coding for the same CDR3. This chain links TRBV13-2 with TRBJ2-5; the match to TRBD2 covers 10 bases. The length of the CDR3 is 17 residues. In germline, CDR1 is NNHNN, CDR2 SYGAGS (reference sequence). J gave up 0 bases and V 0 bases, and 4 bases lay outside the gene matches. The sequenced CDR3 bases are TGTGCCAGCGGTGATGCCGGGACTGGGGTTAACCAAGAC. This encodes CASGDAGTGVNQD. The complete CDR3 sequence is CASGDAGTGVNQDTQYF.

The table lists this clone with a few counts. The gene names here belong to mouse. The observed sequence ends 4 residues before the CDR3 terminus, with the missing tail filled in from the germline J gene. Other DNA sequences in the same sample also yield this CDR3. This chain links TRBV13-3 with TRBJ2-5; maybe TRBD1 (6 bases). Germline values: CDR1 NNHDY, CDR2 SYVADS. The CDR3 covers 16 residues. V lost 0 bases, J lost 0 bases, and 11 bases lay in between. The CDR3 sequence: CASSDGRGGNQDTQYF. CDR3 bases read: TGTGCCAGCAGTGATGGCAGGGGAGGTAACCAAGAC.

Comments on this clone: Genes and germline come from the mouse. The CDR3: CASSIRADEQYF. CDR3 bases read: TGTGCCAGCAGTATCAGGGCAGAT. This chain connects TRBV19 to TRBJ2-7; perhaps TRBD1 as D (5 bases). The read ends 4 residues before the CDR3 terminus; that terminus is restored from the germline J gene. CDR3 length: 12 amino acids. Per the germline V gene, CDR1 is FNHDT and CDR2 is SITEND (reference sequence). Filled out from reference TRBV19 and TRBJ2-7, the complete variable domain reads GGIITQTPKFLIGQEGQKLTLKCQQNFNHDTMYWYRQDSGKGLRLIYYSITENDLQKGDLSEGYDASREKKSSFSLTVTSAQKNEMAVFLCASSIRADEQYFGPGTRLTVL.

This clone appeared a few times. Gene and germline names: mouse. The CDR3 goes on 4 residues after the read ends, and that part is filled in from the germline J gene. The J gene is TRBJ1-2, the V gene TRBV4, with 8 bases fitting TRBD1. V lost 4 bases and J lost 3; bases outside the gene matches: 1. The CDR3 has 13 amino acids. Germline lookup yields CDR1 LGHDT and CDR2 YNNKQL (reference sequence). CDR3 loop: CASSSQGDSDYTF. Partial CDR3 DNA: TGTGCCAGCAGCTCACAGGGGGACTCC.

In its sample, this clone was seen a few times. The genes are named according to mouse. The DNA read from the CDR3 is TGTGCCAGCAGTGATATGGGGGGCCTTAGTGCAGAA. Translated: CASSDMGGLSAE. The CDR3 in its entirety is CASSDMGGLSAETLYF. The V call is TRBV13-1, the J call TRBJ2-3; tentatively, D is TRBD2 (7 bases). The observed sequence ends 4 residues before the CDR3 terminus, with the missing tail filled in from the germline J gene. The CDR3 is 16 residues long. CDR1 and CDR2 (germline): NSHNY, SYGAGN. Trimming stripped 1 base from V and 0 bases from J, with 12 bases between.

This clone was counted a few times. The gene symbols are mouse symbols. The read is 4 residues too short to cover the CDR3 end, so that end is filled in from the germline J gene. V gene TRBV19 combines with J gene TRBJ1-1; 8 bases fit TRBD1. The V gene end was trimmed by 6 bases and the J gene end by 0 bases; junction bases not matched to a gene: 4. CDR1 is FNHDT and CDR2 is SITEND in the germline V gene (reference sequence). CDR3 size: 14 residues. The sequenced CDR3 bases are TGTGCCAGCACCCCACAGGGGGCAAACACA. This sequence encodes CASTPQGANT. In full, the CDR3 is CASTPQGANTEVFF. The full variable domain, with the rest looked up from reference TRBV19 and TRBJ1-1, is GGIITQTPKFLIGQEGQKLTLKCQQNFNHDTMYWYRQDSGKGLRLIYYSITENDLQKGDLSEGYDASREKKSSFSLTVTSAQKNEMAVFLCASTPQGANTEVFFGKGTRLTVV.

A note on this clone: Gene names and germline match the mouse. The read terminates 4 residues before the CDR3 end, so the remaining end is supplied by the germline J gene. At the DNA level, this CDR3 is encoded by other sequences in the same sample as well. J is TRBJ1-1 and V is TRBV5; D possibly corresponds to TRBD1 (5 bases). From germline, CDR1 is LGHNA and CDR2 YNLKQL (reference sequence). The CDR3 sequence is 12 residues long. This chain's CDR3 is CASSQGGGEVFF. Partial CDR3 DNA: TGTGCCAGCAGCCAAGGGGGGGGA.

This clone was seen a handful of times. Gene names and germline refer to mouse. The DNA ends 4 residues before the CDR3 does, and the rest of the CDR3 is filled in from the germline J gene. The genes are TRBV13-3 and TRBJ1-2, with TRBD1 matching 8 bases. The V gene end was trimmed by 6 bases and the J gene end by 0 bases; junction bases not matched to a gene: 4. Germline lookup yields CDR1 NNHDY and CDR2 SYVADS. The CDR3 totals 14 residues. The sequenced CDR3 bases are TGTGCCAGCACCTCGGGACAGGCAAACTCC. This codes for CASTSGQANS. The whole CDR3 protein is CASTSGQANSDYTF.

In the case of this clone: Mouse gene names apply. The CDR3 goes on 4 residues after the read ends, and that part is filled in from the germline J gene. The rearrangement links TRBV5 to TRBJ2-7; tentatively, D is TRBD2 (6 bases). The CDR3 totals 13 residues. CDR1 is LGHNA, CDR2 YNLKQL, per germline (reference sequence). Trimming pared 4 bases from V and 0 bases from J, leaving 7 bases between. CDR3: CASSPGDSYEQYF. CDR3 bases read: TGTGCCAGCAGCCCTGGGGACTCCTAT.

Notes on this clone: All gene names here are mouse names. The read gets to within 4 residues of the CDR3 end, and the germline J gene fills in the rest. V is TRBV13-3 and J is TRBJ2-2, with TRBD2 identical over 9 bases. Trimming removed 4 bases from V and 1 base from J; junction bases left unmatched: 5. The germline V gene encodes CDR1 NNHDY and CDR2 SYVADS. CDR3 length equals 16 residues. Partial CDR3 DNA: TGTGCCAGCAGTCTTGGACTGGGGATAAACACCGGG. This translates into CASSLGLGINTG. The whole CDR3 reads CASSLGLGINTGQLYF.

This clone was observed a few times. Gene labels here are mouse ones. Incomplete CDR3 DNA: TGTGCCAGCAGTGACACAAATAGTCAAAAC. Translation: CASSDTNSQN. The full CDR3 protein is CASSDTNSQNTLYF. J is TRBJ2-4 and V is TRBV13-1; D ambiguous. The sequence runs out 4 residues before the end of the CDR3; the remainder is reconstructed from the germline J gene. The CDR3 sequence is 14 residues long. Trimming removed 2 bases at V and 0 bases at J, with 7 bases between. The germline V gene encodes CDR1 NSHNY and CDR2 SYGAGN.

As concerns this clone: Genes here carry mouse names. The read comes to an end 4 residues before the CDR3 does, leaving the germline J gene to fill in the end. The sample has other DNA sequences that encode this CDR3 too. V usage is TRBV5 and J usage is TRBJ2-2; no reliable D call. CDR3 length equals 11 residues. The V end lost 1 base, the J end lost 6 bases, and 0 bases lay between the germline ends. Germline values: CDR1 LGHNA, CDR2 YNLKQL (reference sequence). Partial CDR3 DNA: TGTGCCAGCAGCCAAGCCGGG. The encoded protein is CASSQAG. The CDR3 reads in full as CASSQAGQLYF.

Comment on this clone: Gene names are the mouse ones. The CDR3 goes on 4 residues after the read ends, and that part is filled in from the germline J gene. This CDR3 is also generated by other DNA sequences in the sample. J is TRBJ2-3 and V is TRBV13-1, with a possible D match to TRBD2 (5 bases). V was cut by 1 base and J by 0 bases, with 6 bases left in between. This CDR3 region has 14 residues. The V gene's germline CDR1 is NSHNY and CDR2 SYGAGN. CDR3 DNA (partial): TGTGCCAGCAGTGATCTGGGTAGTGCAGAA. Residues: CASSDLGSAE. The full CDR3 reads CASSDLGSAETLYF.

This clone was counted only a few times. Gene labels here are mouse ones. Read sequence stops 4 residues before the CDR3 end, and the germline J gene provides the missing end. The chain carries TRBV19 and TRBJ1-1; no reliable D call. The CDR3 is 11 amino acids. Germline-derived CDR1 and CDR2 are FNHDT and SITEND (reference sequence). CDR3 loop: CASSYTSEVFF. CDR3 bases read: TGTGCCAGCAGTTATACATCA. Together with reference TRBV19 and TRBJ1-1, the CDR3 gives the full variable domain: GGIITQTPKFLIGQEGQKLTLKCQQNFNHDTMYWYRQDSGKGLRLIYYSITENDLQKGDLSEGYDASREKKSSFSLTVTSAQKNEMAVFLCASSYTSEVFFGKGTRLTVV.

About this clone itself: Mouse names are used for the genes. Coverage ceases 4 residues before the CDR3 finishes, and the germline J gene fills in the end. The rearrangement uses TRBV13-2 and TRBJ2-5, with D tentatively TRBD2 (5 bases). Germline V gene lookup returns CDR1 NNHNN and CDR2 SYGAGS (reference sequence). V lost 2 bases to trimming and J lost 0 bases, with 7 bases between them. This CDR3 has 14 residues. CDR3: CASGDWVNQDTQYF. CDR3 DNA, as far as it was read: TGTGCCAGCGGTGACTGGGTTAACCAAGAC.

This clone was observed a handful of times. Germline and genes: mouse. The read falls 4 residues short of the CDR3 end, and the missing part is taken from the germline J gene. The chain couples TRBV13-2 to TRBJ2-2, with 8 bases aligning to TRBD2. The CDR3 length is 14 residues. The trim removed 4 bases at V and 4 bases at J, leaving 3 bases unmatched. Germline assignment: CDR1 NNHNN and CDR2 SYGAGS (reference sequence). This CDR3 reads CASGQLGVTGQLYF. CDR3 DNA (partial): TGTGCCAGCGGTCAACTGGGGGTCACCGGG.

In regard to this clone: Mouse gene names and germline throughout. The read ends 4 residues shy of where the CDR3 ends; the end is completed using the germline J gene. The chain has TRBV19 and TRBJ2-1; 10 bases match TRBD2. CDR3 size: 15 residues. V was pared by 6 bases and J by 1 base, with 4 bases of the junction left unmatched. The germline V gene has CDR1 FNHDT and CDR2 SITEND (reference sequence). The CDR3: CASTVWGGNYAEQFF. The sequenced part of the CDR3 DNA is TGTGCCAGCACCGTCTGGGGGGGCAACTATGCT. Full variable domain (missing parts from reference TRBV19 and TRBJ2-1): GGIITQTPKFLIGQEGQKLTLKCQQNFNHDTMYWYRQDSGKGLRLIYYSITENDLQKGDLSEGYDASREKKSSFSLTVTSAQKNEMAVFLCASTVWGGNYAEQFFGPGTRLTVL.

On this clone itself: Gene names and germline refer to mouse. The DNA ends 4 residues before the CDR3 does, and the rest of the CDR3 is filled in from the germline J gene. This sequence joins TRBV31 and TRBJ2-2, with D possibly TRBD1 on 6 matching bases. Trimming left V 2 bases short and J 6 bases short, with 10 bases between. Germline V gene sequence: CDR1 GKSSPN, CDR2 SITVG. The length of the CDR3 is 13 residues. CDR3 in amino acids: CAWSTQGPGQLYF. The CDR3 DNA, read in part, is TGTGCCTGGAGTACACAGGGACCCGGG.

Remarks on this clone: Gene names refer to mouse genes. Other DNA sequences from this sample encode an identical CDR3 as well. The CDR3 protein is CASSETGNYAEQFF. The sequenced CDR3 bases are TGTGCCAGCAGTGAAACAGGAAACTATGCT. The genes are TRBV13-3 and TRBJ2-1; TRBD1 is a possible D gene (5 bases). The CDR3 end falls 4 residues outside the read, so it is completed with the germline J gene. The CDR3 consists of 14 residues. CDR1 is NNHDY and CDR2 is SYVADS in the germline V gene. Trimming stripped 2 bases from V and 1 base from J, with 7 bases between.

Concerning this clone: All gene names here are mouse names. The read ends 4 residues shy of where the CDR3 ends; the end is completed using the germline J gene. V gene TRBV1 combines with J gene TRBJ2-3; D gene uncertain. Germline-derived CDR1 and CDR2 are NSQYPW and LRSPGD (reference sequence). The CDR3 covers 13 residues. Trimming cost V 5 bases and J 0 bases, with 6 bases left between them. The part of the CDR3 DNA that was read is TGCACCTGCAGTTCAACTAGTGCAGAA. Translating gives CTCSSTSAE. The whole CDR3 protein is CTCSSTSAETLYF.

In this sample, this clone turned up a few times. All gene names here are mouse names. CDR3 bases read: TGTGCCAGCAGCCACAAACTCCAGGGTAACCAAGAC. It encodes CASSHKLQGNQD. The full CDR3 reads CASSHKLQGNQDTQYF. The chain is built from TRBV5 and TRBJ2-5; maybe TRBD1 (5 bases). From the germline J gene comes the end of the CDR3, since the read stops 4 residues before it. The V end was cut by 3 bases, the J end by 0 bases, with 13 bases between. CDR1 and CDR2 (germline): LGHNA, YNLKQL (reference sequence). CDR3 length: 16 amino acids.

This clone was seen ten or more times. Germline and genes here are mouse. Read sequence stops 4 residues before the CDR3 end, and the germline J gene provides the missing end. The rearrangement uses TRBV17 and TRBJ2-2; no firm D call. The CDR3 spans 17 residues. V lost 0 bases and J lost 0, with 11 bases in between. The V gene's germline CDR1 is MNHDT and CDR2 YYDKIL. CDR3 in amino acids: CASSRDPTSANTGQLYF. The CDR3 DNA, read in part, is TGTGCTAGCAGTAGAGATCCGACATCAGCAAACACCGGG.

This clone was recorded many times. A far larger clone is only one base removed, so a read error is likely. Gene names and germline match the mouse. The read comes to an end 4 residues before the CDR3 does, leaving the germline J gene to fill in the end. J is TRBJ1-2 and V is TRBV14; D is possibly TRBD1 (5 bases). The V end lost 4 bases, the J end lost 0 bases, and 7 bases lay between the germline ends. Germline CDR1 reads SGHDT; CDR2 reads FRDEAV. This CDR3 comprises 13 residues. The covered CDR3 bases are TGTGCCAGCAGTCGGACAACAAACTCC. It translates to CASSRTTNS. The CDR3 in full is CASSRTTNSDYTF.

As for this clone: Here the gene names and germline are mouse. The read terminates 4 residues ahead of where the CDR3 ends, so the germline J gene completes it. This CDR3 is also generated by other DNA sequences in the sample. This chain joins TRBV5 and TRBJ2-5; D possibly corresponds to TRBD2 (7 bases). The CDR3 has 14 residues. From germline, CDR1 is LGHNA and CDR2 YNLKQL (reference sequence). The CDR3 is CASSQGGAGDTQYF. The DNA read from the CDR3 is TGTGCCAGCAGCCAAGGGGGGGCAGGGGAC.

This clone was seen at least ten times. These gene names are mouse names. Read data end 4 residues before the CDR3 end; the end is taken from the germline J gene. This CDR3 is also generated by other DNA sequences in the sample. The rearrangement uses TRBV5 and TRBJ2-5; D may be TRBD2 (6 bases). V lost 0 bases to trimming and J lost 0 bases, with 7 bases between them. This CDR3 has 15 amino acids. Germline V gives CDR1 LGHNA, CDR2 YNLKQL (reference sequence). The CDR3 protein is CASSQEWGNQDTQYF. The DNA read from the CDR3 is TGTGCCAGCAGCCAAGAATGGGGGAACCAAGAC.